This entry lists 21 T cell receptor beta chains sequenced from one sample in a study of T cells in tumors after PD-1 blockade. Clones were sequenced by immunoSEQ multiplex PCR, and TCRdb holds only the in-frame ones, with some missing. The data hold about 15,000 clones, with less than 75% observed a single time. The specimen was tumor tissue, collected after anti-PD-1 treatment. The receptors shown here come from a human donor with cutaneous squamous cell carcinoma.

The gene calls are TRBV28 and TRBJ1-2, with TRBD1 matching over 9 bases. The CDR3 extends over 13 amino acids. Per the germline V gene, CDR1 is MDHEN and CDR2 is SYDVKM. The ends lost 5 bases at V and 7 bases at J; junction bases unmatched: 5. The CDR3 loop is CASSPGQGGGYTF. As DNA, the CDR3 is TGTGCCAGCAGTCCGGGACAGGGTGGTGGCTACACCTTC.

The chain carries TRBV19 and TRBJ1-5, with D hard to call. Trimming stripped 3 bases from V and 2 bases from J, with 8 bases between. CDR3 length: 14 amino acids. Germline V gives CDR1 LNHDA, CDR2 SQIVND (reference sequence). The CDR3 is CASSIGVGNQPQHF. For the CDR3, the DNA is TGTGCCAGTAGTATTGGCGTCGGCAATCAGCCCCAGCATTTT. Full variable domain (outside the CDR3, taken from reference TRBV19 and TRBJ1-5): DGGITQSPKYLFRKEGQNVTLSCEQNLNHDAMYWYRQDPGQGLRLIYYSQIVNDFQKGDIAEGYSVSREKKESFPLTVTSAQKNPTAFYLCASSIGVGNQPQHFGDGTRLSIL.

CDR3 in amino acids: CASSYSWQGGGYTF. CDR3 DNA sequence: TGTGCCAGCAGTTACTCGTGGCAGGGCGGTGGCTACACCTTC. The chain has TRBV6-2 or TRBV6-3 and TRBJ1-2; D is perhaps TRBD1 (5 bases). V was clipped by 0 bases and J by 7 bases, with 12 bases between them. This CDR3 is built from 14 residues. CDR1 and CDR2 from the germline V gene are MNHEY and SVGEGT.

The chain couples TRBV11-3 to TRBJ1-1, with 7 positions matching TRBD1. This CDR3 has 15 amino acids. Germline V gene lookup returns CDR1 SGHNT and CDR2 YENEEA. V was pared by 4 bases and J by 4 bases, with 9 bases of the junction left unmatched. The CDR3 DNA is TGTGCCAGCAGCTCTTCAACAGGGGCGATCACTGAAGCTTTCTTT. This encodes CASSSSTGAITEAFF. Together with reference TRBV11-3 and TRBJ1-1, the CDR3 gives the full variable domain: EAGVVQSPRYKIIEKKQPVAFWCNPISGHNTLYWYLQNLGQGPELLIRYENEEAVDDSQLPKDRFSAERLKGVDSTLKIQPAELGDSAVYLCASSSSTGAITEAFFGQGTRLTVV.

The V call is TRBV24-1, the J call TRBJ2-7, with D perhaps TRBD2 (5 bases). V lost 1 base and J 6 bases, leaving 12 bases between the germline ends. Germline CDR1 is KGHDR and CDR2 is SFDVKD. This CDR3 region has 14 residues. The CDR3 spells CATSDFSGVGEQYF. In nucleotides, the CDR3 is TGTGCCACCAGTGATTTTTCCGGGGTGGGCGAGCAGTACTTC.

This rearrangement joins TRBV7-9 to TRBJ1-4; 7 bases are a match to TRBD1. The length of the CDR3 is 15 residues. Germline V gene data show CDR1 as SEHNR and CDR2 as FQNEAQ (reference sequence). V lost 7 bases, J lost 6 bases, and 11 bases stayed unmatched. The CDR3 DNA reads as TGTGCCAGCACCAGAGCAGGGGGTAGTCATGAAAAACTGTTTTTT. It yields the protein CASTRAGGSHEKLFF.

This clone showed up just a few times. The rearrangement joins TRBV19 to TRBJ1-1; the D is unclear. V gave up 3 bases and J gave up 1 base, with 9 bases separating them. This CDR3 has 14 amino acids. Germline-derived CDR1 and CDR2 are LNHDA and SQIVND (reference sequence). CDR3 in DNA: TGTGCCAGTAGTATCTATCCTACGAACACTGAAGCTTTCTTT. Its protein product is CASSIYPTNTEAFF.

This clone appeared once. The CDR3 reads CASSLGQGRTEAFF. CDR3 bases: TGCGCCAGCAGCTTGGGACAGGGTAGGACTGAAGCTTTCTTT. This sequence joins TRBV5-1 and TRBJ1-1, with 7 bases fitting TRBD1. The V gene's germline CDR1 is SGHRS and CDR2 YFSETQ. Unmatched junction bases numbered 4, after V lost 0 bases and J lost 5 bases. The CDR3 consists of 14 residues.

This chain's CDR3 is CASSSDRSPANTEAFF. In DNA, the CDR3 is TGTGCCAGCAGTTCCGACAGATCCCCCGCGAACACTGAAGCTTTCTTT. The chain has TRBV6-6 and TRBJ1-1, with a weak D call TRBD1 (5 bases). CDR1 and CDR2 (germline): MNHNY, SVGAGI (reference sequence). This CDR3 is built from 16 residues. Trimming cost V 4 bases and J 1 base, with 16 bases left between them.

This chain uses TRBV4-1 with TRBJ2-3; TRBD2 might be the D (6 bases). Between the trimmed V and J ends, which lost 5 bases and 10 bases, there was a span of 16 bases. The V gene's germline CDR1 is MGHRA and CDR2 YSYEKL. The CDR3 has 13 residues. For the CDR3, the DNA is TGCGCCAGCAGCTTTGCGGGGCAGCCGGCGCAGTATTTT. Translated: CASSFAGQPAQYF.

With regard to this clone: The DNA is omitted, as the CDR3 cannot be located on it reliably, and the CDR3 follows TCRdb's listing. CDR3 region: CASSRNKEWASGSSFQETQYF. The chain is built from TRBV21-1 and TRBJ2-5; TRBD2, as called in the table, went unchecked against the DNA. TRBV21-1 is listed as a pseudogene. The CDR3 is 21 amino acids long, termini counted.

The CDR3 sequence: CASSQDSPTDTQYF. CDR3 nucleotides: TGTGCCAGCAGCCAAGATAGCCCCACAGATACGCAGTATTTT. The chain is built from TRBV14 and TRBJ2-3; no clear D. V dropped 0 bases and J dropped 2 bases, with 6 bases sitting between them. Germline loops: CDR1 SGHDN, CDR2 FVKESK. The CDR3 is made up of 14 amino acids.

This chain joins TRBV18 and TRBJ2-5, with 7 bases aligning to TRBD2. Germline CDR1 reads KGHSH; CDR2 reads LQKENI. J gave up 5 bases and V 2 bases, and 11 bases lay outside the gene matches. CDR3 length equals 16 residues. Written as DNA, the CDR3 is TGTGCCAGCTCACCAACCGGACTAGGCCTGGGGGAGACCCAGTACTTC. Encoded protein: CASSPTGLGLGETQYF.

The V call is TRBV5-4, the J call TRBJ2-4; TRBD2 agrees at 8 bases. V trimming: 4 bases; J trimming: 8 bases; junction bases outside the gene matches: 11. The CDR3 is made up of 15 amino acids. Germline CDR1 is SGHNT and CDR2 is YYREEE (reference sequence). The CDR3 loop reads CASSHGIGRGDIQYF. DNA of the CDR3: TGTGCCAGCAGCCACGGGATAGGGCGGGGGGACATTCAGTACTTC.

Written as DNA, the CDR3 is TGTGCCATCAGTGCGGACAGGGGGGCAGATACGCAGTATTTT. This translates into CAISADRGADTQYF. The genes are TRBV10-3 and TRBJ2-3, with TRBD1 matching over 10 bases. Germline CDR1 and CDR2: ENHRY and SYGVKD. V trimming: 4 bases; J trimming: 4 bases; junction bases outside the gene matches: 2. CDR3 size: 14 residues.

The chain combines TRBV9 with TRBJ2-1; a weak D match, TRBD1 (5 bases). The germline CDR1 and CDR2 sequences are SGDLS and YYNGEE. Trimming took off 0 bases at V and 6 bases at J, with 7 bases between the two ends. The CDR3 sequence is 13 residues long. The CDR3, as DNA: TGTGCCAGCAGCGTAGACAGGTCCAATGAGCAGTTCTTC. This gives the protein CASSVDRSNEQFF.

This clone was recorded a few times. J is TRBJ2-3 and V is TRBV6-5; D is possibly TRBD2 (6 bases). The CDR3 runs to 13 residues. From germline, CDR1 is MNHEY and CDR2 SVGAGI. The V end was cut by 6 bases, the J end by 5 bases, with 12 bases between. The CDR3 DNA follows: TGTGCCAGCAGAGGAGGGTCCGGAGATACGCAGTATTTT. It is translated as CASRGGSGDTQYF.

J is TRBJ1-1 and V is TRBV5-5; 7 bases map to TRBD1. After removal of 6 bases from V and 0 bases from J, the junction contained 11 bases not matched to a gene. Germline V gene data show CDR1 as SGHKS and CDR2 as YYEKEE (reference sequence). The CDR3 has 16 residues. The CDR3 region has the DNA TGTGCCAGCATACATTTAAGGGGGCCGATGAACACTGAAGCTTTCTTT. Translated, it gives CASIHLRGPMNTEAFF.

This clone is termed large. The CDR3 DNA reads as TGCGCCAGCAGTGGGGCCAGGGGGCTAGACTACGAGCAGTACTTC. Its translation is CASSGARGLDYEQYF. V gene TRBV10-2 combines with J gene TRBJ2-7, with 8 bases lining up with TRBD1. The CDR3 totals 15 residues. Germline CDR1 and CDR2: WSHSY and SAAADI. V lost 4 bases to trimming and J lost 3 bases; unmatched junction nucleotides: 8.

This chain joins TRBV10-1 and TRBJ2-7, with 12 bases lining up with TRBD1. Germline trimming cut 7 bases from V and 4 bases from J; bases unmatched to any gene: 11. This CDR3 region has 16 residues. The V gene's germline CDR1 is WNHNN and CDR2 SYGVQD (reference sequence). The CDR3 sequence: CASKRIRGQGAYEQYF. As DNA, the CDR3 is TGCGCCAGCAAGCGGATCAGGGGACAGGGGGCGTACGAGCAGTACTTC.

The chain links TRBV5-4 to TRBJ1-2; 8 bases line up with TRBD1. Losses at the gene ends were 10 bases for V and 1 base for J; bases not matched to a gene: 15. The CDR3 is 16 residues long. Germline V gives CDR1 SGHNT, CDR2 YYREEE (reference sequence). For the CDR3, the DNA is TGTGCCGCAGGAGGGGGCAGGGGGCACCATAACTATGGCTACACCTTC. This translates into CAAGGGRGHHNYGYTF. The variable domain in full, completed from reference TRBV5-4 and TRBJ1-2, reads ETGVTQSPTHLIKTRGQQVTLRCSSQSGHNTVSWYQQALGQGPQFIFQYYREEENGRGNFPPRFSGLQFPNYSSELNVNALELDDSALYLCAAGGGRGHHNYGYTFGSGTRLTVV.